This TCR beta chain was profiled in a study of shared clonotypes between healthy human individuals. Trimming pared 1 base from V and 4 bases from J, leaving 10 bases between. Germline assignment: CDR1 KGHSH and CDR2 LQKENI. This CDR3 spans 15 amino acids. Concerning this clone: Its antigen is as yet unknown.

General study findings and limits: Across a handful of donors, naive CD4 shared around 5.3%, naive CD8 around 3.5%, memory CD4 approximately 2.5%, memory CD8 about 0.38%.

The repertoire was sequenced with immunoSEQ multiplex PCR; TCRdb's copy has only in-frame clones and lacks some. This table has around 2.3 million clones, around 95% appearing once. The chain has TRBV18 and TRBJ2-2; possible D gene TRBD2, 6 bases. The clonotype comes from a man younger than 35 in good health. The material sequenced was naive CD4+ T cells sorted from blood. This sample's subset: CD45RA+ positively selected. In DNA form, the CDR3 reads TGTGCCAGCTCACCACAGCAGGGAGGCACCGGGGAGCTGTTTTTT. It encodes CASSPQQGGTGELFF.